Presented here are 29 T cell receptor beta chains from one specimen sequenced in a study of TIL therapy for anti-PD-1-resistant metastatic lung cancer. Sequencing used immunoSEQ v3. The table came from immunoSEQ multiplex PCR; TCRdb's copy has only in-frame clones and leaves some out. The table has roughly 20,000 clones, nearly 80% seen once; the top ten hold 7.4%. Time point reported: pre-treatment sample, taken before nivolumab and TIL therapy. The sequencing here drew on blood, taken at baseline. The source is a person between 25 and 79 years old with non-small cell lung cancer.

This chain uses TRBV19 with TRBJ2-3; 8 bases fit TRBD2. Looked up from germline, CDR1 is LNHDA and CDR2 is SQIVND (reference sequence). CDR3 length: 14 residues. Trimming removed 7 bases from V and 0 bases from J; junction bases left unmatched: 3. The CDR3 is CASTAGVSTDTQYF. The CDR3 DNA sequence: TGTGCCAGTACAGCGGGGGTAAGCACAGATACGCAGTATTTT.

This chain uses TRBV19 with TRBJ1-1; 7 bases match TRBD1. Germline CDR1 LNHDA, CDR2 SQIVND (reference sequence). The CDR3 consists of 12 residues. After removal of 5 bases from V and 9 bases from J, the junction contained 6 bases not matched to a gene. CDR3 sequence: CASSEGAEKAFF. The CDR3 DNA follows: TGTGCCAGTAGTGAGGGGGCTGAGAAAGCTTTCTTT.

The V call is TRBV9, the J call TRBJ2-3, with 7 bases fitting TRBD2. The CDR3 is made up of 16 amino acids. The V gene end was trimmed by 1 base and the J gene end by 3 bases; junction bases not matched to a gene: 8. Germline loops: CDR1 SGDLS, CDR2 YYNGEE. CDR3 bases: TGTGCCAGCAGCGTAACCGGGACTACCTCAACAGATACGCAGTATTTT. Translating gives CASSVTGTTSTDTQYF.

This clone appeared once. The J gene is TRBJ2-3, the V gene TRBV7-2, with D possibly being TRBD2 (6 bases). V gave up 5 bases and J gave up 3 bases, with 12 bases separating them. CDR1 is SGHTA and CDR2 is FQGNSA in the germline V gene. This CDR3 has 14 amino acids. In nucleotides, the CDR3 is TGTGCCAGCAGCCCCGCACTAGCAACAGATACGCAGTATTTT. It yields the protein CASSPALATDTQYF.

This clone is classed as medium-sized (0.01 to 0.1%). The chain couples TRBV25-1 to TRBJ2-5, with D perhaps matching TRBD2 (6 bases). CDR3 size: 13 residues. Per germline, CDR1 MGHDK and CDR2 SYGVNS. V lost 7 bases and J lost 4, with 13 bases in between. The CDR3 nucleotides are TGTGCCAGCACCCAAATGGGGGGAGAGACCCAGTACTTC. The encoded protein is CASTQMGGETQYF.

This clone was counted once. The rearrangement joins TRBV30 to TRBJ2-3; 8 bases line up with TRBD1. The germline V gene encodes CDR1 GTSNPN and CDR2 SVGIG (reference sequence). Trimming cost V 2 bases and J 5 bases; bases outside gene matches: 3. This CDR3 spans 13 amino acids. The CDR3 spells CAWSRTGGDTQYF. CDR3 coding DNA: TGTGCCTGGAGTCGCACAGGGGGAGATACGCAGTATTTT.

This clone has more than one count but fewer than ten. The chain uses TRBV7-8 and TRBJ2-7; D uncertain. V gave up 1 base and J gave up 2 bases, with 9 bases separating them. This CDR3 has 14 amino acids. Germline V gene lookup returns CDR1 SGHVS and CDR2 FQNEAQ. The CDR3, as DNA: TGTGCCAGCAGCTTAGGGTTTGCCCCCTACGAGCAGTACTTC. Encoded protein: CASSLGFAPYEQYF.

The rearrangement joins TRBV5-1 to TRBJ2-5; 10 bases are a match to TRBD2. This CDR3 spans 16 amino acids. Looked up from germline, CDR1 is SGHRS and CDR2 is YFSETQ. V shed 0 bases and J 5 bases; nucleotides not matched to a gene: 7. The CDR3, as DNA: TGCGCCAGCAGCTTGGGGGGACTAGCGAATACGGAGACCCAGTACTTC. Protein sequence: CASSLGGLANTETQYF.

This chain links TRBV7-6 with TRBJ2-1; 13 bases agree with TRBD2. Germline-derived CDR1 and CDR2 are SGHVS and FNYEAQ. Losses at the gene ends were 4 bases for V and 4 bases for J; bases not matched to a gene: 13. The CDR3 length is 19 residues. As DNA, the CDR3 is TGTGCCAGCAGCTCGCGGTTCTCTAGACTAGCGGGAGGATACAATGAGCAGTTCTTC. This gives the protein CASSSRFSRLAGGYNEQFF.

The chain employs TRBV11-1 and TRBJ2-1; TRBD2 matches 13 bases. There are 16 residues in the CDR3. Germline V gives CDR1 SGHAT, CDR2 FQDESV (reference sequence). With V trimmed by 4 bases and J by 10 bases, 10 bases remained unmatched. CDR3 protein: CASSSAGTSGNREQFF. The CDR3 nucleotides are TGTGCCAGCAGCTCAGCCGGGACTAGCGGGAACAGAGAGCAGTTCTTC.

The chain employs TRBV19 and TRBJ1-3; D perhaps matches TRBD1 (5 bases). This CDR3 is 15 amino acids long. The germline V gene has CDR1 LNHDA and CDR2 SQIVND (reference sequence). The V end was cut by 7 bases, the J end by 3 bases, with 16 bases between. As DNA, the CDR3 is TGTGCCAGTATTGCGGTAGCGGGGGTTGGAAACACCATATATTTT. This codes for CASIAVAGVGNTIYF.

The rearrangement joins TRBV4-1 to TRBJ2-7; D perhaps matches TRBD2 (5 bases). In germline, CDR1 is MGHRA, CDR2 YSYEKL. The CDR3 has 13 amino acids. Between the trimmed V and J ends, which lost 4 bases and 1 base, there was a span of 8 bases. CDR3 coding DNA: TGCGCCAGCAGCCGCGGACTTTCCTACGAGCAGTACTTC. This sequence encodes CASSRGLSYEQYF.

By its share, this clone is large (0.1 to 1%). The chain has TRBV15 and TRBJ2-2, with 10 bases that match TRBD2. CDR3 length: 17 residues. The ends lost 9 bases at V and 1 base at J; junction bases unmatched: 11. Germline V lookup: CDR1 LNHNV, CDR2 YYDKDF (reference sequence). Here the CDR3 reads CATESGTSEMNTGELFF. In nucleotides, the CDR3 is TGTGCCACAGAGTCTGGGACTAGCGAAATGAACACCGGGGAGCTGTTTTTT.

The chain carries TRBV11-3 and TRBJ2-2, with D perhaps TRBD2 (5 bases). V was clipped by 2 bases and J by 4 bases, with 11 bases between them. This CDR3 has 15 residues. Germline loops: CDR1 SGHNT, CDR2 YENEEA. In DNA form, the CDR3 reads TGTGCCAGCAGCTTAAATTGGGAGAGCACCGGGGAGCTGTTTTTT. Protein product: CASSLNWESTGELFF.

The CDR3 DNA sequence: TGTGCCAGCAACCGGGGGGATGGATTGAACACTGAAGCTTTCTTT. Amino acids: CASNRGDGLNTEAFF. This chain joins TRBV7-8 and TRBJ1-1; D is perhaps TRBD1 (5 bases). The CDR3 totals 15 residues. Per the germline V gene, CDR1 is SGHVS and CDR2 is FQNEAQ. V gave up 7 bases and J gave up 0 bases, with 15 bases separating them. Complete variable domain (other parts from reference TRBV7-8 and TRBJ1-1): GAGVSQSPRYKVAKRGQDVALRCDPISGHVSLFWYQQALGQGPEFLTYFQNEAQLDKSGLPSDRFFAERPEGSVSTLKIQRTQQEDSAVYLCASNRGDGLNTEAFFGQGTRLTVV.

In its sample, this clone was seen once. The chain links TRBV3-1 (or the pseudogene TRBV3-2) to TRBJ2-7; D ambiguous. The V end lost 5 bases, the J end lost 1 base, and 6 bases lay between the germline ends. The CDR3 totals 12 residues. Germline lookup yields CDR1 LGHDT and CDR2 YNNKEL (reference sequence). The CDR3 nucleotides are TGTGCCAGCAGCTACACTTCCTACGAGCAGTACTTC. Protein: CASSYTSYEQYF.

The genes are TRBV19 and TRBJ2-5; TRBD1 might be the D (6 bases). The CDR3 runs 14 residues. The V end lost 2 bases, the J end lost 7 bases, and 14 bases lay between the germline ends. Germline V gives CDR1 LNHDA, CDR2 SQIVND (reference sequence). CDR3 bases: TGTGCCAGTAGTATAAGGAGCGGACAGCGGACCCAGTACTTC. Its translation: CASSIRSGQRTQYF.

The gene calls are TRBV4-2 and TRBJ1-2; D remains ambiguous. Germline V gene data show CDR1 as LGHNA and CDR2 as YNFKEQ. The CDR3 loop spans 16 amino acids. The germline V and J ends were trimmed by 1 base and 4 bases, with 16 bases remaining between them. The CDR3 DNA is TGTGCCAGCAGCCAAGTACCTAGTATCCGCGCCTATGGCTACACCTTC. Translation gives CASSQVPSIRAYGYTF.

The CDR3 nucleotides are TGTGCCAGCAGCCAATCGCAGGGTTACTACGAGCAGTACTTC. Its protein product is CASSQSQGYYEQYF. The chain is built from TRBV3-1 (or the pseudogene TRBV3-2) and TRBJ2-7; a weak D match, TRBD1 (5 bases). The CDR3 length is 14 residues. Trimming stripped 2 bases from V and 3 bases from J, with 11 bases between. CDR1 and CDR2 (germline): LGHDT, YNNKEL (reference sequence).

For the CDR3, the DNA is TGTGCCAGCAGTTTCGACACAACTAGCACAGATACGCAGTATTTT. Translated, it gives CASSFDTTSTDTQYF. V gene TRBV2 combines with J gene TRBJ2-3; D remains ambiguous. Looked up from germline, CDR1 is SNHLY and CDR2 is FYNNEI. This CDR3 is built from 15 residues. Trimming left V 5 bases short and J 0 bases short, with 12 bases between.

This clone qualifies as large. The V call is TRBV21-1, the J call TRBJ1-5. TRBV21-1 is a recognized pseudogene. There are 17 residues in the CDR3. CDR3 residues: CASSKRDGWNSNQPQHF. The CDR3 nucleotides are TGTGCCAGCAGCAAACGGGATGGGTGGAATAGCAATCAGCCCCAGCATTTT.

The sample holds a few counts of this clone. This chain joins TRBV28 and TRBJ1-1, with D perhaps TRBD1 (5 bases). The CDR3 sequence is 14 residues long. Germline V gene sequence: CDR1 MDHEN, CDR2 SYDVKM. Trimming shortened V by 8 bases and J by 2 bases, and 15 bases separated the two germline ends. CDR3 sequence (DNA): TGTGCCAGCGGCTCCTCACAGGCAAACACTGAAGCTTTCTTT. Protein sequence: CASGSSQANTEAFF.

The rearrangement uses TRBV18 and TRBJ2-7; 7 positions match TRBD1. The junction had 1 base not matched to a gene; V was cut back by 2 bases and J by 0 bases. CDR1 is KGHSH, CDR2 LQKENI, per germline. This CDR3 has 14 residues. Written as DNA, the CDR3 is TGTGCCAGCTCACCATACAGGGGCTCCTACGAGCAGTACTTC. Translated: CASSPYRGSYEQYF.

This clone was seen a single time. The chain employs TRBV2 and TRBJ1-2, with D perhaps matching TRBD1 (6 bases). V lost 8 bases, J lost 8 bases, and 15 bases lay in between. Germline CDR1 reads SNHLY; CDR2 reads FYNNEI. CDR3 length: 12 residues. The CDR3 protein is CASPDRGQGYTF. CDR3 in DNA: TGTGCCAGCCCCGATCGGGGGCAAGGCTACACCTTC. The whole variable domain, remainder taken from reference TRBV2 and TRBJ1-2, is EPEVTQTPSHQVTQMGQEVILRCVPISNHLYFYWYRQILGQKVEFLVSFYNNEISEKSEIFDDQFSVERPDGSNFTLKIRSTKLEDSAMYFCASPDRGQGYTFGSGTRLTVV.

The chain joins TRBV30 to TRBJ2-3; D gene unclear. CDR3 size: 13 residues. Trimming cost V 5 bases and J 0 bases, with 9 bases left between them. Germline CDR1 reads GTSNPN; CDR2 reads SVGIG (reference sequence). CDR3 DNA sequence: TGTGCCTGGCGGTACTCTAGCACAGATACGCAGTATTTT. This codes for CAWRYSSTDTQYF.

This sequence joins TRBV4-2 and TRBJ2-3, with D tentatively TRBD2 (6 bases). V was pared by 1 base and J by 2 bases, with 19 bases between. This CDR3 spans 18 amino acids. In germline, CDR1 is LGHNA, CDR2 YNFKEQ. This CDR3 is CASSQGGVSGGNTDTQYF. In DNA form, the CDR3 reads TGTGCCAGCAGCCAAGGGGGGGTCTCAGGCGGGAACACAGATACGCAGTATTTT.

The chain combines TRBV18 with TRBJ2-7, with 10 bases matching TRBD1. Germline V gene lookup returns CDR1 KGHSH and CDR2 LQKENI. The CDR3 length is 13 residues. J gave up 6 bases and V 4 bases, and 3 bases lay outside the gene matches. The CDR3 region has the DNA TGTGCCAGCTCACGGGACAGGGGAGGCGAGCAGTACTTC. This gives the protein CASSRDRGGEQYF.

This chain links TRBV5-5 with TRBJ2-7, with 9 bases aligning to TRBD1. Germline V gene sequence: CDR1 SGHKS, CDR2 YYEKEE (reference sequence). The CDR3 has 15 amino acids. Trimming at V came to 0 bases and at J to 6 bases, leaving 7 bases not matched to a gene. The CDR3 DNA sequence: TGTGCCAGCAGCTTGGGGACAGGGGTTGGGTCCGAGCAGTACTTC. Its translation is CASSLGTGVGSEQYF.

The chain links TRBV4-2 to TRBJ1-3; the D gene is possibly TRBD1 (5 bases). The ends were cut back, 0 bases at V and 8 bases at J, with 11 bases in the middle. The CDR3 extends over 14 amino acids. Germline assignment: CDR1 LGHNA and CDR2 YNFKEQ. The DNA of the CDR3 is TGTGCCAGCAGCCAAGATACCGGGGCGTACACCATATATTTT. Amino acids: CASSQDTGAYTIYF.